This T cell receptor (beta chain) was documented in a study of response to subunit inactivated influenza vaccine. Study observations and caveats: Few additional T cells are recruited per seasonal influenza vaccination, authors suggested.

The CDR3 contains 18 residues. V lost 5 bases and J lost 3; bases outside the gene matches: 13. Germline CDR1 reads SGHAT; CDR2 reads FQDESV (reference sequence). This clonotype has more than one count but fewer than ten. No antigen is known for it. TCRdb ran MiXCR on the RT-PCR reads and lists one entry per CDR3 protein. The data contain 590,000 or so distinct CDR3 sequences, 14% of them seen just once; the ten biggest clones take up approximately 7.6%. The V gene is TRBV11-1, the J gene TRBJ2-3; 11 nucleotides match TRBD2. This TCR was sampled from a man aged 45-65 years who received an inactivated influenza vaccine. Here the sequenced sample was PBMCs from blood, taken 14 to 15 days before vaccination. CDR3 sequence (DNA): TGTGCCAGCAGCCCGCGACTAGCGGGGTTGGCGGAGACAGATACGCAGTATTTT. Translated, it gives CASSPRLAGLAETDTQYF.